The rows below give T cell receptor beta chains drawn from one sample of a study of blood T cell repertoires in COVID-19. Sequenced by immunoSEQ multiplex PCR; TCRdb stores in-frame clones only, minus some. The profile shows approximately 150,000 clones, around 91% of them singletons. Sequencing was performed on peripheral blood. The receptors stem from a man in his late teens or twenties with COVID-19, enrolled during active disease. Each CDR3 is given without its conserved first and last residue. Each record gives: V gene, CDR3 length, J gene, CDR3 protein.

V: TRBV24-1
length: 12
J: TRBJ2-5
CDR3: ATSDLRGGETQY

V: TRBV3-1/TRBV3-2
length: 11
J: TRBJ2-7
CDR3: ASSQGDFYEQY

V: TRBV19
length: 12
J: TRBJ1-5
CDR3: ASQTGGAGQPQH

V: TRBV25-1
length: 14
J: TRBJ2-5
CDR3: ASSEGAGVRQETQY

V: TRBV18
length: 12
J: TRBJ2-3
CDR3: ASSPVGAADTQY

V: TRBV6-2/TRBV6-3
length: 11
J: TRBJ2-1
CDR3: ASSYLAREGKF

V: TRBV28
length: 13
J: TRBJ2-1
CDR3: ASSLLPGEGNEQF

V: TRBV27
length: 13
J: TRBJ2-3
CDR3: ASRIPRQGTDTQY

V: TRBV11-2
length: 11
J: TRBJ1-3
CDR3: ASSLAGPNTIY

V: TRBV28
length: 15
J: TRBJ2-1
CDR3: ASSLEGQREANNEQF

V: TRBV5-1
length: 15
J: TRBJ1-3
CDR3: ASSPQFQRGSGNTIY

V: TRBV11-2
length: 12
J: TRBJ1-4
CDR3: ASNHGTGDEKLL

V: TRBV29-1
length: 11
J: TRBJ2-7
CDR3: SGLASGRYEQY

V: TRBV19
length: 11
J: TRBJ2-3
CDR3: ASSSRLADTQY

V: TRBV15
length: 15
J: TRBJ2-1
CDR3: ATSSPGGLAGADEQF

V: TRBV7-2
length: 14
J: TRBJ2-7
CDR3: ASSLSGDVRRGEQY

V: TRBV6-2/TRBV6-3
length: 13
J: TRBJ2-7
CDR3: ASSPTSGRSYEQY

V: TRBV10-2
length: 10
J: TRBJ1-4
CDR3: ASSGDSQKLL

V: TRBV9
length: 16
J: TRBJ2-3
CDR3: ASSVGSLAGGVTDTQY

V: TRBV11-3
length: 13
J: TRBJ2-1
CDR3: ASSYSGSGYNEQF

V: TRBV10-3
length: 13
J: TRBJ2-1
CDR3: AISEGDRGKHEQF

V: TRBV3-1/TRBV3-2
length: 14
J: TRBJ2-3
CDR3: ASSQVTGENTDTQY

V: TRBV7-9
length: 11
J: TRBJ2-2
CDR3: ASSSDWTGELF

V: TRBV6-6
length: 13
J: TRBJ2-5
CDR3: ASSYSTSGVGTQY

V: TRBV5-6
length: 10
J: TRBJ2-3
CDR3: ASSFPQTAQY

V: TRBV9
length: 13
J: TRBJ2-3
CDR3: ASSNRTSGTDTQY

V: TRBV10-3
length: 13
J: TRBJ1-2
CDR3: AISAFEEGGYGYT

V: TRBV30
length: 12
J: TRBJ2-7
CDR3: AWSSGTATYEQY

V: TRBV30
length: 10
J: TRBJ2-2
CDR3: AWSDPRGELF

V: TRBV10-2
length: 14
J: TRBJ1-2
CDR3: ASSDLVVRLHYGYT

V: TRBV28
length: 16
J: TRBJ1-2
CDR3: ASSFYRFPGQGDYGYT

V: TRBV29-1
length: 14
J: TRBJ1-3
CDR3: SAARPGKNFGNTIY